This T cell receptor (beta chain) derives from a study of blood T cell repertoires in COVID-19. For the study at large: Both acute and convalescent COVID-19 samples were obtained from the United States, Italy and Spain. Sample material is recorded as cDNA or gDNA derived from T cells, B-cell-depleted T cells, or PBMCs.

How the authors handled the data: How many nucleated cells were present was estimated from reference gene primer amplification. TCRdb's table, derived via immunoSEQ multiplex PCR, lists solely in-frame clones and lacks some. V, J and clone size were drawn from that table, and D and trimming were deduced from the DNA. Among 80,000 or so clones, 91% were seen once, and the ten largest hold 1.9%. CDR3 size: 16 residues. The V gene lost 3 bases and the J gene lost 6 bases, with 20 bases spanning the gap. Per the germline V gene, CDR1 is MNHEY and CDR2 is SVGAGI. The source of this sequence is a woman aged 45-60 years in a cohort sampled during active COVID-19. Sequencing was carried out using peripheral blood. This chain uses TRBV6-5 with TRBJ1-2; no definite D call. Here the CDR3 reads CASSYSTAPSRDGYTF. The CDR3 bases are TGTGCCAGCAGTTATTCGACGGCCCCGTCGAGGGATGGCTACACCTTC.